One TCR beta chain is described in this entry. The data are from a study of shared clonotypes between healthy human individuals. Generated by immunoSEQ multiplex PCR, the TCRdb table keeps only in-frame clones and is missing some. The sample consists of about 2.4 million clones, 90% to 95% of them appearing once. The CDR3 has 16 residues. Germline CDR1 reads LNHNV; CDR2 reads YYDKDF (reference sequence). Trimming took off 6 bases at V and 1 base at J, with 17 bases between the two ends. The V call is TRBV15, the J call TRBJ2-3, with D uncertain. Material for sequencing was naive CD4+ T cells from PBMCs. The subset here: CD45RA+ positively selected. The sequence was obtained from a man aged 18 to 30 in good health. Some clones in this sample may be carry-over from other donors' samples. Written as DNA, the CDR3 is TGTGCCACCAGGAGCGTGGACCCCTACCGCACAGATACGCAGTATTTT. This codes for CATRSVDPYRTDTQYF.